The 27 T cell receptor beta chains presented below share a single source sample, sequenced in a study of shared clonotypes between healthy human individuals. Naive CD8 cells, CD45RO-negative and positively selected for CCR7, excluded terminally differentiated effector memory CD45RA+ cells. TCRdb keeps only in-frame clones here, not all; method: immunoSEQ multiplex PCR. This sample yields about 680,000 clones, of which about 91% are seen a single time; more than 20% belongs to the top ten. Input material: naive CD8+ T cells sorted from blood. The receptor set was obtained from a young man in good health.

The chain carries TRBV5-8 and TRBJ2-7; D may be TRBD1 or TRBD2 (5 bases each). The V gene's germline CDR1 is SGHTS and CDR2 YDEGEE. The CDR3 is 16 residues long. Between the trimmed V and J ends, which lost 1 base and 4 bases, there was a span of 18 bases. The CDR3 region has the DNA TGTGCCAGCAGCTTGTCTGAGGGGAAACGGCAATACGAGCAGTACTTC. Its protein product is CASSLSEGKRQYEQYF.

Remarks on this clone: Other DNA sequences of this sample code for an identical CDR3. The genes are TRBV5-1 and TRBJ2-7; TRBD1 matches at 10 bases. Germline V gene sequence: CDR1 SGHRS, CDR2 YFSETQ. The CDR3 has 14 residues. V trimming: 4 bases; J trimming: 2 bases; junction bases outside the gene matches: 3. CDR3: CASSLGTGAYEQYF. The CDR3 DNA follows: TGCGCCAGCAGCCTCGGGACAGGGGCCTACGAGCAGTACTTC.

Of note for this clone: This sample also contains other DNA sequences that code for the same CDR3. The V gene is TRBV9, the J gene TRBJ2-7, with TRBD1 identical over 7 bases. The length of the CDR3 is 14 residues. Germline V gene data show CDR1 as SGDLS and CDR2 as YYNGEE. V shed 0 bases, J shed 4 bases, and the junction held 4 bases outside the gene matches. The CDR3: CASSVGTGVYEQYF. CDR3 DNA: TGTGCCAGCAGCGTAGGGACAGGCGTTTACGAGCAGTACTTC. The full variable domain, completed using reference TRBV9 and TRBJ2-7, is DSGVTQTPKHLITATGQRVTLRCSPRSGDLSVYWYQQSLDQGLQFLIQYYNGEERAKGNILERFSAQQFPDLHSELNLSSLELGDSALYFCASSVGTGVYEQYFGPGTRLTVT.

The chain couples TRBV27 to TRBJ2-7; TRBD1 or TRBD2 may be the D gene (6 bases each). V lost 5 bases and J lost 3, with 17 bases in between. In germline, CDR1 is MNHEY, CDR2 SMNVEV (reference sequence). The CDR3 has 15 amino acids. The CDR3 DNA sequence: TGTGCCAGCAGTCCGGACCCGGAGGGGGGCTACGAGCAGTACTTC. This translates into CASSPDPEGGYEQYF.

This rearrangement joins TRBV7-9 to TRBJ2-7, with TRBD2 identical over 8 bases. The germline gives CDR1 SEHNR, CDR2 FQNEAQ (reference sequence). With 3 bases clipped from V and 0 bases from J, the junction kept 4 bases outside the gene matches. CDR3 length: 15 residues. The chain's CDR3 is CASSLSTSVSYEQYF. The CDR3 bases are TGTGCCAGCAGCTTGTCGACTAGCGTCTCCTACGAGCAGTACTTC.

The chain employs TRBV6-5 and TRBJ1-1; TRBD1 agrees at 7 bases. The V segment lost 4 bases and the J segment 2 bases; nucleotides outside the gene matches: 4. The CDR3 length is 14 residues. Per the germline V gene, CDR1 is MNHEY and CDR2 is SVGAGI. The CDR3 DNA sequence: TGTGCCAGCAGTTTTGGGACAGCCAACACTGAAGCTTTCTTT. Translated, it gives CASSFGTANTEAFF.

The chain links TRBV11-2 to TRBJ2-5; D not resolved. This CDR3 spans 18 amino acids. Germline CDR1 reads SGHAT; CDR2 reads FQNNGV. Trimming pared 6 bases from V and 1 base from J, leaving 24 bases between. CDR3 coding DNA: TGTGCCAGCAGTCCTTCCCCCCTCTTAGGGCGGACCCAAGAGACCCAGTACTTC. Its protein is CASSPSPLLGRTQETQYF.

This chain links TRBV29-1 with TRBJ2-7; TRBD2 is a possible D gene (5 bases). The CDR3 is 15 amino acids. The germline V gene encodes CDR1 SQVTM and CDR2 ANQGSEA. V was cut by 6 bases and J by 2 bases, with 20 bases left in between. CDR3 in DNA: TGCAGCGTGGAGGATGCCAGCCGGCCGACCTACGAGCAGTACTTC. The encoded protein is CSVEDASRPTYEQYF.

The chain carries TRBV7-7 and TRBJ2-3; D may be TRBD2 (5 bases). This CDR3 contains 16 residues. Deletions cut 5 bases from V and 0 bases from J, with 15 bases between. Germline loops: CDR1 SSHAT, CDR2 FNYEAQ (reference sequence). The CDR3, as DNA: TGTGCCAGCAGCCCCGTTCCCCGGGGTAGCACAGATACGCAGTATTTT. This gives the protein CASSPVPRGSTDTQYF.

The chain's CDR3 is CASSSTIVTTPARYEQYF. For the CDR3, the DNA is TGTGCCAGCAGCTCCACAATCGTAACTACCCCAGCTCGTTACGAGCAGTACTTC. The chain carries TRBV7-9 and TRBJ2-7; D gene unclear. V lost 4 bases, J lost 4 bases, and 26 bases lay in between. This CDR3 is 18 amino acids long. Germline CDR1 reads SEHNR; CDR2 reads FQNEAQ (reference sequence).

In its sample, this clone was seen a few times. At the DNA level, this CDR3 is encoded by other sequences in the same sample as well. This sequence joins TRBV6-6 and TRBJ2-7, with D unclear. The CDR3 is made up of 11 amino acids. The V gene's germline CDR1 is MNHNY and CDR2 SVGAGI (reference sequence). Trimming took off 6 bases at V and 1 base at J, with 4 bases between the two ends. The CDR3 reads CASSPSYEQYF. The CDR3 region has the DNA TGTGCCAGCAGCCCGTCCTACGAGCAGTACTTC.

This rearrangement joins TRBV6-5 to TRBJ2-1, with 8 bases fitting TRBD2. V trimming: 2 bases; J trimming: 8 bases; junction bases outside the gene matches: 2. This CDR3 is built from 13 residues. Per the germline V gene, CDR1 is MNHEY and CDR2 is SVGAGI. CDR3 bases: TGTGCCAGCAGTTACGTCGGGGGGGATGAGCAGTTCTTC. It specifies CASSYVGGDEQFF.

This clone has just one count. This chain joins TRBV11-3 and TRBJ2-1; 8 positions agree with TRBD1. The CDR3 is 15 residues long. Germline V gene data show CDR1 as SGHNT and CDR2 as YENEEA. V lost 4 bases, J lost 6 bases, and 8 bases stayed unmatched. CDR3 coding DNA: TGTGCCAGCAGCTCAGGACAGGGTGTAACCAATGAGCAGTTCTTC. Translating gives CASSSGQGVTNEQFF.

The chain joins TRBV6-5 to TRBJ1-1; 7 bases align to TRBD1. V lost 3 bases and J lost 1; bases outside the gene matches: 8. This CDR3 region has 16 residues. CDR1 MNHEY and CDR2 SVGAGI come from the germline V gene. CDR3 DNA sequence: TGTGCCAGCAGTTATGTGACTGAGGGGGCGAACACTGAAGCTTTCTTT. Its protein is CASSYVTEGANTEAFF.

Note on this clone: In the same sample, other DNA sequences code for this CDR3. CDR3 sequence: CASSLLGNNQPQHF. The DNA of the CDR3 is TGTGCCAGCAGTTTATTAGGCAACAATCAGCCCCAGCATTTT. The V and J genes are TRBV27 and TRBJ1-5; no reliable D call. This CDR3 comprises 14 residues. Germline V CDR1 and CDR2: MNHEY, SMNVEV (reference sequence). The V and J ends lost 1 base and 3 bases respectively, with 7 bases between them.

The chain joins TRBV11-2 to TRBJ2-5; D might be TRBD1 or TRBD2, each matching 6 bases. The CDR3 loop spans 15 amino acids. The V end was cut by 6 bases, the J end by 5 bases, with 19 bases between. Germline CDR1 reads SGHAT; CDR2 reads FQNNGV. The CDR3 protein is CASSRRGRGMETQYF. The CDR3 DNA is TGTGCCAGCAGTAGGCGGGGCAGGGGAATGGAGACCCAGTACTTC.

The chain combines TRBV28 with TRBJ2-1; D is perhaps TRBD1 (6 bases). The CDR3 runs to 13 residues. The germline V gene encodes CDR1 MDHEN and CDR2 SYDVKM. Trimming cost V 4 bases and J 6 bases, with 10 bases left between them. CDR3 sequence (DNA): TGTGCCAGCAGTTGGACAGAGGGCAATGAGCAGTTCTTC. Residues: CASSWTEGNEQFF.

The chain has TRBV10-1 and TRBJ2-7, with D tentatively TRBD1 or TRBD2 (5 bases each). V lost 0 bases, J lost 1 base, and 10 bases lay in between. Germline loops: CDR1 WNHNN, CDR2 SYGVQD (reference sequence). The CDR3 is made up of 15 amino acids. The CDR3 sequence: CASSESGALSYEQYF. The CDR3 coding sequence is TGCGCCAGCAGTGAGTCCGGGGCCCTGTCCTACGAGCAGTACTTC.

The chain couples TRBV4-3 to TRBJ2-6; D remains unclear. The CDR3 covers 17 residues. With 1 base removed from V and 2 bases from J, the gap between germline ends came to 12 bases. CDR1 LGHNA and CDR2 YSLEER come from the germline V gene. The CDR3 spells CASSQGARSAGANVLTF. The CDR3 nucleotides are TGCGCCAGCAGCCAAGGTGCACGGAGTGCTGGGGCCAACGTCCTGACTTTC.

The CDR3 nucleotides are TGTGCCAGTAGTATAGGAGGGGACCCATCTTTTCAGCCCCAGCATTTT. This gives the protein CASSIGGDPSFQPQHF. V usage is TRBV19 and J usage is TRBJ1-5; D is possibly TRBD1 (5 bases). V was trimmed by 1 base and J by 6 bases, leaving 16 bases between them. Germline assignment: CDR1 LNHDA and CDR2 SQIVND (reference sequence). CDR3 length equals 16 residues.

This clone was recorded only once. The DNA of the CDR3 is TGTGCCAGCACGGGACAGGGCCGGAATCAGCCCCAGCATTTT. It translates to CASTGQGRNQPQHF. This chain uses TRBV2 with TRBJ1-5, with 9 bases identical to TRBD1. Germline-derived CDR1 and CDR2 are SNHLY and FYNNEI. This CDR3 spans 14 amino acids. The V segment lost 7 bases and the J segment 4 bases; nucleotides outside the gene matches: 5.

This CDR3 reads CASRRRQGRINEKLFF. Written as DNA, the CDR3 is TGTGCCAGCCGTCGAAGACAGGGGAGGATAAATGAAAAACTGTTTTTT. The chain joins TRBV28 to TRBJ1-4; TRBD1 matches 8 bases. The J segment lost 5 bases and the V segment lost 8 bases, leaving 13 bases of the junction unmatched. This CDR3 region has 16 residues. Germline loops: CDR1 MDHEN, CDR2 SYDVKM.

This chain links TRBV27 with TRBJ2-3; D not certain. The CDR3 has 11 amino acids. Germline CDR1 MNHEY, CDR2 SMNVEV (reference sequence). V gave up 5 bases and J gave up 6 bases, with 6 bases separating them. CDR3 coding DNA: TGTGCCAGCAGTCAGGCGGATACGCAGTATTTT. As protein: CASSQADTQYF.

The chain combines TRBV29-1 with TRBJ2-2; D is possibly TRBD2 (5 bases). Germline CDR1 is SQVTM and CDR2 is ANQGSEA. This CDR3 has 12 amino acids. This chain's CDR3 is CSIQAAAGELFF. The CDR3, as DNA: TGCAGTATCCAAGCGGCCGCCGGGGAGCTGTTTTTT.

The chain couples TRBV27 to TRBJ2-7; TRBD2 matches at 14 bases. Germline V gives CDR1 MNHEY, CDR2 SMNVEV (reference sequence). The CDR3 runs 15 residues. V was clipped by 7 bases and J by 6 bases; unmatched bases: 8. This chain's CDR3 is CASNPGTSGSREQYF. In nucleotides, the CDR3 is TGTGCCAGCAACCCCGGGACTAGCGGGAGCCGCGAGCAGTACTTC.

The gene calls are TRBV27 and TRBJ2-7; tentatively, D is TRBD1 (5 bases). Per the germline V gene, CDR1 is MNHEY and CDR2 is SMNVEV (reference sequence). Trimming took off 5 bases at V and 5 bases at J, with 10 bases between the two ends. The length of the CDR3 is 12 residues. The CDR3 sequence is CASSHGQHEQYF. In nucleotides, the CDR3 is TGTGCCAGCAGTCATGGACAACACGAGCAGTACTTC.

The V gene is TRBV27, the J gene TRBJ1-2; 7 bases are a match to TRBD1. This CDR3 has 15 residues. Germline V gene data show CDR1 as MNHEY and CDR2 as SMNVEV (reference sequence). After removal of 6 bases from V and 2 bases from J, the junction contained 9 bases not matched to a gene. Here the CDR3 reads CASSPRGHLNYGYTF. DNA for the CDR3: TGTGCCAGCAGCCCTAGGGGGCACCTCAACTATGGCTACACCTTC.